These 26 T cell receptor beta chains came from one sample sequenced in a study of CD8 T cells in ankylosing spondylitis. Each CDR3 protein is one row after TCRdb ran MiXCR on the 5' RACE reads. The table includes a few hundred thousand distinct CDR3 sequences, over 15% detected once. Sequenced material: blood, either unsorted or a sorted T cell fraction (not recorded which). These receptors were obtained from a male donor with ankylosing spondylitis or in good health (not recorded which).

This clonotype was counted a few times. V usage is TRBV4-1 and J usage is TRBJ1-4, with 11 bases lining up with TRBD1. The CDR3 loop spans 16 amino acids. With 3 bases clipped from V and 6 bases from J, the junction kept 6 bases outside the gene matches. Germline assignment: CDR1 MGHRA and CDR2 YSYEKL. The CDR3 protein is CASSQGPGQGDEKLFF. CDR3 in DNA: TGCGCCAGCAGCCAGGGACCGGGACAGGGGGATGAAAAACTGTTTTTT.

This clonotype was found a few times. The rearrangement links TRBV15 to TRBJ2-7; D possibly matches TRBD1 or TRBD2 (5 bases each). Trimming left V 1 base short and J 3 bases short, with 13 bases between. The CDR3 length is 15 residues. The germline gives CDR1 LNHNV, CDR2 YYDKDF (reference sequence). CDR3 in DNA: TGTGCCACCAGCAGAGGACGGGACCTTCTCTACGAGCAGTACTTC. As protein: CATSRGRDLLYEQYF. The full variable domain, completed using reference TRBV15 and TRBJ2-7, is DAMVIQNPRYQVTQFGKPVTLSCSQTLNHNVMYWYQQKSSQAPKLLFHYYDKDFNNEADTPDNFQSRRPNTSFCFLDIRSPGLGDTAMYLCATSRGRDLLYEQYFGPGTRLTVT.

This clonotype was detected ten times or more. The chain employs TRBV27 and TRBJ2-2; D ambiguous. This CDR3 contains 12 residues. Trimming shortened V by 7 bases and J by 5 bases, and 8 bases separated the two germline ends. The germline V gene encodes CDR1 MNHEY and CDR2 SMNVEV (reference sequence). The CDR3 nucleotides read TGTGCCAGCACCGGGCTGACCGGGGAGCTGTTTTTT. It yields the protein CASTGLTGELFF.

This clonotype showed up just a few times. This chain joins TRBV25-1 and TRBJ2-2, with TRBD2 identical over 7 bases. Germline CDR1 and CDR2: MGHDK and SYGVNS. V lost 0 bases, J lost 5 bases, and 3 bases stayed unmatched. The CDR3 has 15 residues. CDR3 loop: CASSEYGGGTGELFF. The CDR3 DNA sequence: TGTGCCAGCAGTGAATATGGCGGGGGTACCGGGGAGCTGTTTTTT.

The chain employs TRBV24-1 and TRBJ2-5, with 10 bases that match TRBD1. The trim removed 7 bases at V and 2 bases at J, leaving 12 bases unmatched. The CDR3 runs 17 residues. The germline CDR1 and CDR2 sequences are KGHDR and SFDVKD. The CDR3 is CATSAGTGATLQETQYF. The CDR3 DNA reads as TGTGCCACCAGCGCGGGGACAGGGGCGACGTTGCAAGAGACCCAGTACTTC.

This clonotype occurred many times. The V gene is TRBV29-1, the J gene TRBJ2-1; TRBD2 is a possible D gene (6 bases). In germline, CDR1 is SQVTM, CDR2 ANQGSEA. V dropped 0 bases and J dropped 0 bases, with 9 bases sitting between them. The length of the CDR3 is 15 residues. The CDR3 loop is CSVEDGGDSYNEQFF. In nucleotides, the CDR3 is TGCAGCGTTGAAGATGGAGGGGACTCCTACAATGAGCAGTTCTTC.

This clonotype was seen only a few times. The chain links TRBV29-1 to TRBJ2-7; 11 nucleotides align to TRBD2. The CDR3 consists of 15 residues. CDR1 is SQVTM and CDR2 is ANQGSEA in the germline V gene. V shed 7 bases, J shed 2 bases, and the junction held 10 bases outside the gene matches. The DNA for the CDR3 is TGCAGCGCCCATGTGGCTAGCGGGAGGACCTACGAGCAGTACTTC. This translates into CSAHVASGRTYEQYF.

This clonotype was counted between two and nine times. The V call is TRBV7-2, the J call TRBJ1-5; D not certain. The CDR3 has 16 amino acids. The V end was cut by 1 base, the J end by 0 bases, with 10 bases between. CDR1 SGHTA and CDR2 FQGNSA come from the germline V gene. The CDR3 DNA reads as TGTGCCAGCAGCTTAGAGGGCAGAATTAGCAATCAGCCCCAGCATTTT. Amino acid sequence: CASSLEGRISNQPQHF.

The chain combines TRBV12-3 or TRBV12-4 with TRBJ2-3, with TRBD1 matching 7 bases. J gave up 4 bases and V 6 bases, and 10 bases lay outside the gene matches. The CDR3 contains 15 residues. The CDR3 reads CASSSDRERADTQYF. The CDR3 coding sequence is TGTGCCAGCAGCAGCGACAGGGAGCGCGCAGATACGCAGTATTTT.

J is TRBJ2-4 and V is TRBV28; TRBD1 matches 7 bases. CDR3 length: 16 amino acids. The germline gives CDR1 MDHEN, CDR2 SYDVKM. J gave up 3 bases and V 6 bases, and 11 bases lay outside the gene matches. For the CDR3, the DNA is TGTGCCAGCAGCTACACCGCGACAGGGCTCAAAAACATTCAGTACTTC. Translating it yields CASSYTATGLKNIQYF.

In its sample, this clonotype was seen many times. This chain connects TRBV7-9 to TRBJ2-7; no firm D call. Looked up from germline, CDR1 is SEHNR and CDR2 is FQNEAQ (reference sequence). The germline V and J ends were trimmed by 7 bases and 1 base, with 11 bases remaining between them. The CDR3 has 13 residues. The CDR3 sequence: CASNKIGSYEQYF. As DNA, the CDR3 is TGTGCCAGCAACAAGATAGGGTCCTACGAGCAGTACTTC.

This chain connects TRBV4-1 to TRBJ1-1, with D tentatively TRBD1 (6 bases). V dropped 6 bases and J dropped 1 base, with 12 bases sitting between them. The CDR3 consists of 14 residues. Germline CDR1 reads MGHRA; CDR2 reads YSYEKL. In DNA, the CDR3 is TGCGCCAGCAGTCCAGGGGACGGGAACACTGAAGCTTTCTTT. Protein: CASSPGDGNTEAFF.

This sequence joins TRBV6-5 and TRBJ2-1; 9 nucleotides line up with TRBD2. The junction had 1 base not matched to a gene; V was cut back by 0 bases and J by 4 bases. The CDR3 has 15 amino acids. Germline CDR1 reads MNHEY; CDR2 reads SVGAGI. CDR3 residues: CASSYSAGGYNEQFF. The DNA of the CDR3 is TGTGCCAGCAGTTACTCGGCGGGAGGGTACAATGAGCAGTTCTTC.

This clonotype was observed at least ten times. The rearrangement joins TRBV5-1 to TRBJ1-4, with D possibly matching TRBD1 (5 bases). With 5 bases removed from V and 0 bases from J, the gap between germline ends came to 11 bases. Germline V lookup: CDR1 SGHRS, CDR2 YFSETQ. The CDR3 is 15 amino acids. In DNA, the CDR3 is TGCGCCAGCAGTGTGGACAACCCAACTAATGAAAAACTGTTTTTT. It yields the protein CASSVDNPTNEKLFF. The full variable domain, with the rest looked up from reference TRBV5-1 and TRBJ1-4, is KAGVTQTPRYLIKTRGQQVTLSCSPISGHRSVSWYQQTPGQGLQFLFEYFSETQRNKGNFPGRFSGRQFSNSRSEMNVSTLELGDSALYLCASSVDNPTNEKLFFGSGTQLSVL.

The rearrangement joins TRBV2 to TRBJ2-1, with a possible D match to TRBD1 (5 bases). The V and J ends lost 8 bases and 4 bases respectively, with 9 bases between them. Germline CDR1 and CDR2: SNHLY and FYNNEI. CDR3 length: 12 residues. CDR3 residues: CASDTGYNEQFF. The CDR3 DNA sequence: TGTGCCAGCGATACAGGATACAATGAGCAGTTCTTC.

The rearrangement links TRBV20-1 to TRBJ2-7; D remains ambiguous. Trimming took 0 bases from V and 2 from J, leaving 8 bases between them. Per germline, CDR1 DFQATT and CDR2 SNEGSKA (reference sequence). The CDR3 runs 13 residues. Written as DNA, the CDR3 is TGCAGTGCTAGAGATCGGCAGACCTACGAGCAGTACTTC. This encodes CSARDRQTYEQYF.

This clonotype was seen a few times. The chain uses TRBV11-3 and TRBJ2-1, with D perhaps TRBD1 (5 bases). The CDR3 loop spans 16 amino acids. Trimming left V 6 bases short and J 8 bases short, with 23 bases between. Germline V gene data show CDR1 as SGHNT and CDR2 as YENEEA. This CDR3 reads CASSDRGRATLDEQFF. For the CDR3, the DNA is TGTGCCAGCAGTGACCGAGGCAGGGCAACTTTGGATGAGCAGTTCTTC.

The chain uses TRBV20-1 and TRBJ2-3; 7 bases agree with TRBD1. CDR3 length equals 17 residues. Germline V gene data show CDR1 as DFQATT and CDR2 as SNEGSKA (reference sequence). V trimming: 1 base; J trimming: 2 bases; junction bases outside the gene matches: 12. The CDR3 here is CSARGPRGGTVTDTQYF. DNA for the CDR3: TGCAGTGCTAGAGGGCCCCGCGGTGGGACAGTCACAGATACGCAGTATTTT.

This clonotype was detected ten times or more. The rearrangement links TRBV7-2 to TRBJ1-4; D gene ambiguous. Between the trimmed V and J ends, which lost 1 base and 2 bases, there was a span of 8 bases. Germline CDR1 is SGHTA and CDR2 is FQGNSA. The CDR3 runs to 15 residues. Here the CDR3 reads CASSLGVATNEKLFF. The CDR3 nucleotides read TGTGCCAGCAGCTTAGGGGTAGCTACTAATGAAAAACTGTTTTTT.

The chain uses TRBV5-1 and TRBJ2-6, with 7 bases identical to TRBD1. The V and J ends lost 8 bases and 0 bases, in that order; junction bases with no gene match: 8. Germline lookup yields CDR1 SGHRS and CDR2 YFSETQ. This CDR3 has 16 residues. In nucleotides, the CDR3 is TGCGCCAGATCCTCGGGACAGAGCTCTGGGGCCAACGTCCTGACTTTC. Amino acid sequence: CARSSGQSSGANVLTF.

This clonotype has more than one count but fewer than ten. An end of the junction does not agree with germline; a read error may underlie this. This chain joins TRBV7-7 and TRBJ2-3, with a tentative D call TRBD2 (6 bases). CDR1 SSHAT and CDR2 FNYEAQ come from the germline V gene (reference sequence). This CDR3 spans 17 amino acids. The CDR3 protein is CASSLDAGPDSTDTQYF. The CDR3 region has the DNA TGTGCTAGCAGCTTAGACGCGGGGCCCGACTCCACAGATACGCAGTATTTT.

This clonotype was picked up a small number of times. Written as DNA, the CDR3 is TGTGCCAGCAGTTATTCGGGACTAGCGGGCCACTCCTACAATGAGCAGTTCTTC. It specifies CASSYSGLAGHSYNEQFF. This chain links TRBV6-2 or TRBV6-3 with TRBJ2-1; 12 bases line up with TRBD2. CDR3 length: 18 residues. J was trimmed by 0 bases and V by 3 bases; bases with no gene match: 6. Germline CDR1 is MNHEY and CDR2 is SVGEGT.

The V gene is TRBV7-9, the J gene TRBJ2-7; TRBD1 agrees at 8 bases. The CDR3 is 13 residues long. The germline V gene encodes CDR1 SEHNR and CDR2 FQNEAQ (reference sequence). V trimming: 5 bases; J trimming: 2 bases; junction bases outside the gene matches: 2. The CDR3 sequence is CASSGDRPYEQYF. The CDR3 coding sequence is TGTGCCAGCAGCGGGGACAGGCCCTACGAGCAGTACTTC.

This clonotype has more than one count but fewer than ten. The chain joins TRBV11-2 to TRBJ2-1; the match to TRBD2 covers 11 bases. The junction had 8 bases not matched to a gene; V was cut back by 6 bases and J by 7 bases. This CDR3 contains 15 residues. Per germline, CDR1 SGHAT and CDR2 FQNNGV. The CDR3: CASSPLAGEDNEQFF. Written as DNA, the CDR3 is TGTGCCAGCAGTCCACTAGCGGGGGAGGATAATGAGCAGTTCTTC.

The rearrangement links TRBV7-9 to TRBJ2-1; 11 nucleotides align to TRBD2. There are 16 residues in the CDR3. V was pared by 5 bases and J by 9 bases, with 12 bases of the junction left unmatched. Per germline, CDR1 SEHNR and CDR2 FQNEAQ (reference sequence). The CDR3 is CASSPGTSGPLGEQFF. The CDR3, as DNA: TGTGCCAGCAGCCCAGGGACTAGCGGACCTCTGGGTGAGCAGTTCTTC.

The CDR3 loop reads CASSPGLAGVPSYEQYF. In DNA form, the CDR3 reads TGTGCCAGCAGTCCGGGACTAGCGGGCGTGCCCTCCTACGAGCAGTACTTC. The V gene is TRBV12-3 or TRBV12-4, the J gene TRBJ2-7, with TRBD2 identical over 12 bases. V gave up 5 bases and J gave up 0 bases; unmatched junction bases: 8. This CDR3 is 17 amino acids long.